There are many counts of the clone carrying this T cell receptor beta chain. Its antigen is as yet unknown. From the RACE reads, TCRdb called clonotypes with MiXCR, one entry per CDR3 protein. The data show roughly 38,000 distinct CDR3 sequences, with more than 8% seen just once and 26% held by the top ten. The time point: patch test 3, about 24 weeks after DPC sensitization. Treatment in this sample: therapeutic diphenylcyclopropenone sensitization with weekly scalp DPC. Someone pulled total RNA out of unfractionated whole blood. Suited to DPC and affected by alopecia, the donors ranged from 18 to 70 years old. These data come from a study of human T cells and chemical hapten exposure. Study information: Investigators sensitized about 2 cm by about 2 cm of upper inner arm skin with 2% DPC.

V shed 5 bases and J shed 7 bases, with 5 bases lying between them. The CDR3 extends over 10 amino acids. The germline V gene encodes CDR1 SGHVS and CDR2 FQNEAQ. The study's findings and limits: Unchanged with DPC sensitization were TCRs above 1 in 1000 frequency.

The chain recombines TRBV7-8 with TRBJ2-5; D remains ambiguous. Sequenced material: whole blood, taken in connection with sensitization to the hapten diphenylcyclopropenone (DPC). This receptor was taken from a man between 50 and 59 years old with alopecia areata. Some clones in this sample may be carry-over from other donors' samples. The CDR3 DNA reads as TGTGCCAGCAGCATGGGGACCCAGTACTTC. This gives the protein CASSMGTQYF.